The 16 T cell receptor beta chains below were found in one sample sequenced in a study of shared clonotypes between healthy human individuals. Positive CCR7 selection of CD45RO-negative cells yielded the naive CD8 cells, and terminally differentiated effector memory CD45RA+ cells were excluded. Some clones are missing from TCRdb's copy, which holds only in-frame ones; the method was immunoSEQ multiplex PCR. Altogether hundreds of thousands of clones are present, roughly 95% being singletons, with the ten largest covering approximately 0.11%. Sequenced material: naive CD8+ T cells sorted from blood. The source of these receptors is a woman aged 25 to 39 in good health.

The V and J genes are TRBV19 and TRBJ2-5, with D possibly TRBD2 on 6 matching bases. The end of the DNA fits TRBJ2-7 better, so the J call may be wrong. The length of the CDR3 is 14 residues. Germline V CDR1 and CDR2: LNHDA, SQIVND (reference sequence). The CDR3 loop reads CASSVTGSSHEQYF. The CDR3 DNA sequence: TGTGCCAGTAGTGTTACCGGGAGTTCCCACGAGCAGTACTTC.

As to this clone: Other DNA sequences in the same sample also yield this CDR3. J is TRBJ1-1 and V is TRBV27, with D tentatively TRBD1 (6 bases). The CDR3 loop spans 14 amino acids. Per the germline V gene, CDR1 is MNHEY and CDR2 is SMNVEV (reference sequence). The V end lost 5 bases, the J end lost 4 bases, and 14 bases lay between the germline ends. The CDR3 coding sequence is TGTGCCAGCAGTCTTCGACAGGCCGGCACTGAAGCTTTCTTT. It encodes CASSLRQAGTEAFF.

The chain recombines TRBV7-9 with TRBJ2-7, with D possibly matching TRBD2 (6 bases). The germline CDR1 and CDR2 sequences are SEHNR and FQNEAQ (reference sequence). The V gene lost 1 base and the J gene lost 7 bases, with 14 bases spanning the gap. This CDR3 has 14 residues. CDR3 in DNA: TGTGCCAGCAGCTTAGGTGGGGGGACGGAAGAGCAGTACTTC. Translated, it gives CASSLGGGTEEQYF.

This clone was observed a handful of times. This chain joins TRBV29-1 and TRBJ1-1; no clear D. V was trimmed by 7 bases and J by 3 bases, leaving 9 bases between them. The CDR3 has 11 amino acids. Per germline, CDR1 SQVTM and CDR2 ANQGSEA. DNA for the CDR3: TGCAGCGCAAAACACGACACTGAAGCTTTCTTT. It codes for CSAKHDTEAFF.

This chain joins TRBV29-1 and TRBJ1-1; perhaps TRBD1 as D (6 bases). Germline loops: CDR1 SQVTM, CDR2 ANQGSEA. The CDR3 has 13 residues. The germline V and J ends were trimmed by 1 base and 6 bases, with 12 bases remaining between them. In DNA form, the CDR3 reads TGCAGCGTTGAAGTCGCAGGGGTCGCTGAAGCTTTCTTT. Its protein is CSVEVAGVAEAFF. The full variable domain, in which reference TRBV29-1 and TRBJ1-1 provide the parts outside the CDR3, is SAVISQKPSRDICQRGTSLTIQCQVDSQVTMMFWYRQQPGQSLTLIATANQGSEATYESGFVIDKFPISRPNLTFSTLTVSNMSPEDSSIYLCSVEVAGVAEAFFGQGTRLTVV.

This clone is a singleton in its sample. V is TRBV28 and J is TRBJ1-3; 8 positions agree with TRBD1. This CDR3 is built from 15 residues. J gave up 4 bases and V 6 bases, and 8 bases lay outside the gene matches. The germline CDR1 and CDR2 sequences are MDHEN and SYDVKM. The CDR3 nucleotides read TGTGCCAGCAGCCCGACAGGGGAGTCCGGAAACACCATATATTTT. Translation gives CASSPTGESGNTIYF.

This clone was picked up one time. CDR3 nucleotide sequence: TGCGCCAGCAGCCTACTCCTTTCCAATGAGCAGTTCTTC. Amino acid sequence: CASSLLLSNEQFF. V is TRBV4-1 and J is TRBJ2-1; D is ambiguous. From germline, CDR1 is MGHRA and CDR2 YSYEKL. CDR3 length: 13 amino acids. V lost 4 bases to trimming and J lost 6 bases, with 10 bases between them.

V gene TRBV4-1 combines with J gene TRBJ2-5; 13 bases fit TRBD2. From germline, CDR1 is MGHRA and CDR2 YSYEKL. The CDR3 has 17 residues. Trimming took 6 bases from V and 1 from J; bases not matched to a gene: 8. CDR3 sequence reads: CASRGPRTSGSQETQYF. CDR3 DNA sequence: TGCGCCAGCAGAGGACCGCGGACTAGCGGGAGCCAAGAGACCCAGTACTTC.

The V gene is TRBV10-1, the J gene TRBJ2-7; D gene unclear. The V end was cut by 0 bases, the J end by 6 bases, with 15 bases between. Per germline, CDR1 WNHNN and CDR2 SYGVQD (reference sequence). The CDR3 consists of 15 residues. The DNA of the CDR3 is TGCGCCAGCAGTGAGTCGGGAAGGGTAGGGCGCGAGCAGTACTTC. Residues: CASSESGRVGREQYF.

This clone was seen just once. The chain links TRBV29-1 to TRBJ2-7; D not certain. CDR3 length equals 12 residues. Per the germline V gene, CDR1 is SQVTM and CDR2 is ANQGSEA. The V and J ends lost 1 base and 4 bases respectively, with 8 bases between them. CDR3 protein: CSVEVFGYEQYF. The CDR3 coding sequence is TGCAGCGTTGAAGTGTTCGGTTACGAGCAGTACTTC.

The CDR3 DNA reads as TGTGCCAGCAGCTTACGGACTAGCGGTACCACAGATACGCAGTATTTT. Protein product: CASSLRTSGTTDTQYF. The chain carries TRBV11-2 and TRBJ2-3; 10 positions agree with TRBD2. Trimming cost V 2 bases and J 2 bases; bases outside gene matches: 4. There are 16 residues in the CDR3. Germline V gene data show CDR1 as SGHAT and CDR2 as FQNNGV.

The rearrangement links TRBV6-6 to TRBJ2-7; TRBD2 agrees at 9 bases. V was clipped by 4 bases and J by 1 base; unmatched bases: 5. Per the germline V gene, CDR1 is MNHNY and CDR2 is SVGAGI (reference sequence). The CDR3 has 15 residues. The CDR3 spells CASSSWTSESYEQYF. Here the CDR3 DNA reads TGTGCCAGCAGTTCCTGGACTAGCGAGTCCTACGAGCAGTACTTC.

Concerning this clone: Additional DNA sequences in this sample encode the identical CDR3. The chain carries TRBV9 and TRBJ2-7, with TRBD2 identical over 7 bases. CDR1 and CDR2 from the germline V gene are SGDLS and YYNGEE. This CDR3 has 14 residues. Trimming at V came to 0 bases and at J to 5 bases, leaving 5 bases not matched to a gene. CDR3 nucleotides: TGTGCCAGCAGCGTAGGAGGCGGGAGTGACGAGCAGTACTTC. Amino acid sequence: CASSVGGGSDEQYF.

This sequence joins TRBV29-1 and TRBJ2-1; a weak D match, TRBD1 (6 bases). Trimming pared 6 bases from V and 7 bases from J, leaving 16 bases between. CDR1 and CDR2 (germline): SQVTM, ANQGSEA. The CDR3 runs to 13 residues. The CDR3 spells CSVNLMGANEQFF. The CDR3 nucleotides read TGCAGCGTGAACCTCATGGGGGCAAATGAGCAGTTCTTC.

V usage is TRBV7-6 and J usage is TRBJ2-1, with TRBD2 identical over 12 bases. Germline V gene lookup returns CDR1 SGHVS and CDR2 FNYEAQ. V shed 0 bases and J 5 bases; nucleotides not matched to a gene: 5. The CDR3 length is 17 residues. In DNA, the CDR3 is TGTGCCAGCAGCTTAGCGCTAGCGGGAGGGCCGCACAATGAGCAGTTCTTC. Translation: CASSLALAGGPHNEQFF.

The chain employs TRBV6-6 and TRBJ2-3; 9 nucleotides align to TRBD2. This CDR3 comprises 14 residues. V shed 5 bases and J 4 bases; nucleotides not matched to a gene: 4. Germline V CDR1 and CDR2: MNHNY, SVGAGI (reference sequence). CDR3 coding DNA: TGTGCCAGCAGTATGCGGGAGGGCCCAGATACGCAGTATTTT. Translated, it gives CASSMREGPDTQYF.